This entry lists 25 T cell receptor beta chains sequenced from one sample in a study of T cell repertoires in cytomegalovirus infection. TCRdb fed the reads into MiXCR, producing one record per CDR3 protein. Among roughly 100,000 distinct CDR3 sequences, 15% to 20% were seen once, and the ten largest hold approximately 7.9%. The sequenced sample consisted of PBMCs. These receptors originate from a human donor in good health (CMV status not recorded). Some clones in this sample may be carry-over from other donors' samples.

This clonotype was found many times. The J gene is TRBJ1-1, the V gene TRBV10-3; 8 bases are shared with TRBD1. Germline CDR1 is ENHRY and CDR2 is SYGVKD. Losses at the gene ends were 4 bases for V and 3 bases for J; bases not matched to a gene: 4. The CDR3 contains 14 residues. The CDR3 region is CAISVQQGDTEAFF. The CDR3 nucleotides read TGTGCCATCAGTGTTCAACAGGGGGACACTGAAGCTTTCTTT.

The chain links TRBV5-1 to TRBJ2-4; D perhaps matches TRBD1 (5 bases). V dropped 3 bases and J dropped 2 bases, with 12 bases sitting between them. This CDR3 contains 15 residues. CDR1 is SGHRS, CDR2 YFSETQ, per germline. This CDR3 reads CASSSDTSTKNIQYF. As DNA, the CDR3 is TGCGCCAGCAGCTCGGACACTTCCACCAAAAACATTCAGTACTTC.

This clonotype was observed a handful of times. This chain connects TRBV2 to TRBJ1-1; 10 bases fit TRBD1. The V segment lost 4 bases and the J segment 4 bases; nucleotides outside the gene matches: 3. This CDR3 contains 14 residues. The germline CDR1 and CDR2 sequences are SNHLY and FYNNEI. The CDR3 DNA reads TGTGCCAGCAGTGCGGACAGGGGGTCCACTGAAGCTTTCTTT. Translated: CASSADRGSTEAFF. Full variable domain (remainder filled in from reference TRBV2 and TRBJ1-1): EPEVTQTPSHQVTQMGQEVILRCVPISNHLYFYWYRQILGQKVEFLVSFYNNEISEKSEIFDDQFSVERPDGSNFTLKIRSTKLEDSAMYFCASSADRGSTEAFFGQGTRLTVV.

This chain joins TRBV10-2 and TRBJ1-2; no clear D. CDR3 length: 14 residues. V lost 7 bases and J 0 bases, leaving 12 bases between the germline ends. Germline V CDR1 and CDR2: WSHSY, SAAADI. CDR3 DNA: TGCGCCAGCAAGTTGCCAGCCTCTAACTATGGCTACACCTTC. Protein product: CASKLPASNYGYTF.

This clonotype was detected only a few times. This rearrangement joins TRBV11-1 to TRBJ2-3; D call uncertain. The V gene lost 1 base and the J gene lost 2 bases, with 10 bases spanning the gap. CDR1 and CDR2 from the germline V gene are SGHAT and FQDESV (reference sequence). The CDR3 runs 15 residues. In nucleotides, the CDR3 is TGTGCCAGCAGCTTAGAAGGGATCGACACAGATACGCAGTATTTT. Translating gives CASSLEGIDTDTQYF. Complete variable domain (other parts from reference TRBV11-1 and TRBJ2-3): EAEVAQSPRYKITEKSQAVAFWCDPISGHATLYWYRQILGQGPELLVQFQDESVVDDSQLPKDRFSAERLKGVDSTLKIQPAELGDSAMYLCASSLEGIDTDTQYFGPGTRLTVL.

This clonotype was picked up many times. The chain combines TRBV7-9 with TRBJ1-4; D remains unclear. Between the trimmed V and J ends, which lost 5 bases and 8 bases, there was a span of 15 bases. CDR3 length: 14 residues. Germline V gene lookup returns CDR1 SEHNR and CDR2 FQNEAQ (reference sequence). CDR3 nucleotide sequence: TGTGCCAGCAGCGACGTAAGGGTCGGCGAAAAACTGTTTTTT. Encoded protein: CASSDVRVGEKLFF.

V usage is TRBV5-6 and J usage is TRBJ2-7; possibly TRBD1 or TRBD2 for D (5 bases each). V lost 0 bases and J lost 3, with 19 bases in between. The CDR3 is 17 amino acids. The germline CDR1 and CDR2 sequences are SGHDT and YYEEEE. The CDR3 region has the DNA TGTGCCAGCAGCTTGGGACATGGGGGTTCCCTTTACTACGAGCAGTACTTC. This codes for CASSLGHGGSLYYEQYF.

The V gene is TRBV3-1, the J gene TRBJ1-5; D ambiguous. V shed 0 bases and J shed 0 bases, with 6 bases lying between them. The CDR3 spans 15 residues. Germline CDR1 reads LGHDT; CDR2 reads YNNKEL (reference sequence). The CDR3, as DNA: TGTGCCAGCAGCCAAGATAGTCTTAGCAATCAGCCCCAGCATTTT. It is translated as CASSQDSLSNQPQHF.

This clonotype showed up many times. The J gene is TRBJ2-3, the V gene TRBV29-1; 11 nucleotides align to TRBD2. CDR3 length equals 15 residues. Trimming at V came to 4 bases and at J to 6 bases, leaving 9 bases not matched to a gene. Germline V gene data show CDR1 as SQVTM and CDR2 as ANQGSEA. The CDR3 nucleotides read TGCAGCGTTGCCTCCGGGACTAGCGGCAGGGATACGCAGTATTTT. As protein: CSVASGTSGRDTQYF.

This clonotype was counted only a few times. The rearrangement uses TRBV5-6 and TRBJ2-3; D call uncertain. Per germline, CDR1 SGHDT and CDR2 YYEEEE. This CDR3 is 14 amino acids long. V lost 0 bases and J lost 3, with 8 bases in between. The CDR3 DNA reads as TGTGCCAGCAGCTTGGGGTCCTTAACAGATACGCAGTATTTT. Translating it yields CASSLGSLTDTQYF.

The V and J genes are TRBV20-1 and TRBJ1-1, with TRBD1 matching 12 bases. The CDR3 extends over 17 amino acids. Losses at the gene ends were 5 bases for V and 3 bases for J; bases not matched to a gene: 13. Germline V lookup: CDR1 DFQATT, CDR2 SNEGSKA (reference sequence). Here the CDR3 reads CSAPGTGGGYAHTEAFF. The CDR3 coding sequence is TGCAGTGCTCCCGGGACAGGGGGCGGATATGCTCACACTGAAGCTTTCTTT.

The chain employs TRBV7-2 and TRBJ2-1, with 11 nucleotides matching TRBD2. Germline assignment: CDR1 SGHTA and CDR2 FQGNSA. V lost 1 base and J lost 1; bases outside the gene matches: 3. The CDR3 loop spans 17 amino acids. CDR3 coding DNA: TGTGCCAGCAGCTTAGATAGCGGGGGGGGATCCTACAATGAGCAGTTCTTC. Its protein is CASSLDSGGGSYNEQFF.

Ten or more counts support this clonotype. CDR3 sequence: CASSPPGSTPHTQYF. The CDR3 DNA reads as TGTGCCAGCTCGCCGCCGGGCTCGACGCCGCATACGCAGTATTTT. The chain is built from TRBV18 and TRBJ2-3, with no clear D. CDR1 is KGHSH, CDR2 LQKENI, per germline. The CDR3 has 15 amino acids. Trimming took off 6 bases at V and 7 bases at J, with 20 bases between the two ends.

In this sample, this clonotype turned up a few times. V usage is TRBV5-6 and J usage is TRBJ1-2, with D maybe TRBD1 (6 bases). The germline V and J ends were trimmed by 3 bases and 7 bases, with 13 bases remaining between them. Germline CDR1 and CDR2: SGHDT and YYEEEE. The CDR3 runs 13 residues. CDR3 region: CASSSTGIFGYTF. Here the CDR3 DNA reads TGTGCCAGCAGCTCTACAGGGATTTTTGGCTACACCTTC.

This clonotype was recorded a few times. J is TRBJ1-1 and V is TRBV12-3 or TRBV12-4; no clear D gene. The CDR3 length is 16 residues. The ends were cut back, 6 bases at V and 4 bases at J, with 21 bases in the middle. The chain's CDR3 is CASSRIGEVKATEAFF. In DNA, the CDR3 is TGTGCCAGCAGCCGAATCGGGGAAGTAAAGGCCACTGAAGCTTTCTTT.

This chain joins TRBV6-2 or TRBV6-3 and TRBJ2-5; 7 positions agree with TRBD2. This CDR3 has 12 amino acids. Germline CDR1 MNHEY, CDR2 SVGEGT. The junction had 9 bases not matched to a gene; V was cut back by 3 bases and J by 14 bases. The CDR3 loop is CASSYSSGVIYF. The CDR3 region has the DNA TGTGCCAGCAGTTATTCGAGCGGGGTGATATACTTC.

This chain joins TRBV5-1 and TRBJ2-2; D gene uncertain. Trimming left V 4 bases short and J 1 base short, with 5 bases between. The CDR3 totals 13 residues. Germline V gene lookup returns CDR1 SGHRS and CDR2 YFSETQ. Written as DNA, the CDR3 is TGCGCCAGCAGCCATTTGAACACCGGGGAGCTGTTTTTT. Translated: CASSHLNTGELFF.

This sequence joins TRBV29-1 and TRBJ1-3; possibly TRBD1 for D (6 bases). CDR1 is SQVTM and CDR2 is ANQGSEA in the germline V gene. V was cut by 1 base and J by 0 bases, with 13 bases left in between. The CDR3 consists of 16 residues. The CDR3 bases are TGCAGCGTTGAAGGGGAGGGGGAGAGCTCTGGAAACACCATATATTTT. It specifies CSVEGEGESSGNTIYF.

This clonotype has at least ten counts. This chain links TRBV7-2 with TRBJ1-2, with 7 bases fitting TRBD1. J gave up 1 base and V 5 bases, and 4 bases lay outside the gene matches. The CDR3 consists of 14 residues. Germline CDR1 is SGHTA and CDR2 is FQGNSA. The CDR3 DNA follows: TGTGCCAGCAGCCCGACAGGGAGTAACTATGGCTACACCTTC. Amino acid sequence: CASSPTGSNYGYTF. The variable domain in full, completed from reference TRBV7-2 and TRBJ1-2, reads GAGVSQSPSNKVTEKGKDVELRCDPISGHTALYWYRQSLGQGLEFLIYFQGNSAPDKSGLPSDRFSAERTGGSVSTLTIQRTQQEDSAVYLCASSPTGSNYGYTFGSGTRLTVV.

In this sample, this clonotype turned up a few times. This chain uses TRBV20-1 with TRBJ1-1; possibly TRBD1 for D (5 bases). CDR1 and CDR2 (germline): DFQATT, SNEGSKA (reference sequence). The V gene lost 1 base and the J gene lost 4 bases, with 13 bases spanning the gap. The CDR3 length is 14 residues. The CDR3 region has the DNA TGCAGTGCTAGAGGACAGAAAGGCGGCACTGAAGCTTTCTTT. It translates to CSARGQKGGTEAFF.

The rearrangement links TRBV29-1 to TRBJ2-2; D is undetermined. The CDR3 totals 12 residues. Trimming shortened V by 5 bases and J by 6 bases, and 10 bases separated the two germline ends. Germline V gene lookup returns CDR1 SQVTM and CDR2 ANQGSEA. The CDR3 nucleotides read TGCAGCGTTCGCCCAGGTTCCGGGGAGCTGTTTTTT. This encodes CSVRPGSGELFF.

This clonotype was counted many times. V usage is TRBV12-3 or TRBV12-4 and J usage is TRBJ2-5; 7 bases are a match to TRBD1. V lost 5 bases and J lost 11; bases outside the gene matches: 8. There are 12 residues in the CDR3. The CDR3 loop is CASSRGQEVQYF. The CDR3 DNA reads TGTGCCAGCAGTAGAGGACAGGAGGTACAGTACTTC.

This clonotype was counted ten times or more. The CDR3 bases are TGTGCCAGCAGCTCCGAGGGGGATACGCAGTATTTT. Translating it yields CASSSEGDTQYF. The chain joins TRBV6-2 or TRBV6-3 to TRBJ2-3; tentatively, D is TRBD1 or TRBD2 (5 bases each). V was pared by 6 bases and J by 6 bases, with 10 bases between. The CDR3 runs to 12 residues. Per germline, CDR1 MNHEY and CDR2 SVGEGT.

The CDR3 sequence: CAWSVPGTVNTEAFF. DNA of the CDR3: TGTGCCTGGAGTGTACCGGGTACGGTGAACACTGAAGCTTTCTTT. This chain uses TRBV30 with TRBJ1-1; D is ambiguous. The CDR3 is made up of 15 amino acids. The germline V and J ends were trimmed by 0 bases and 0 bases, with 11 bases remaining between them. The germline CDR1 and CDR2 sequences are GTSNPN and SVGIG (reference sequence). The whole variable domain, filled in from reference TRBV30 and TRBJ1-1, reads SQTIHQWPATLVQPVGSPLSLECTVEGTSNPNLYWYRQAAGRGLQLLFYSVGIGQISSEVPQNLSASRPQDRQFILSSKKLLLSDSGFYLCAWSVPGTVNTEAFFGQGTRLTVV.

V and J are TRBV7-2 and TRBJ1-5; 8 nucleotides match TRBD1. Per the germline V gene, CDR1 is SGHTA and CDR2 is FQGNSA. J was trimmed by 4 bases and V by 7 bases; bases with no gene match: 6. This CDR3 has 14 amino acids. The CDR3 sequence: CASTPTGVNQPQHF. In DNA, the CDR3 is TGTGCCAGCACACCGACAGGGGTTAATCAGCCCCAGCATTTT.